The 9 T cell receptor beta chains reported below all come from one sample, sequenced in a study of cytomegalovirus exposure and HLA in healthy donors. The primer mix had 60 Vbeta and 13 Jbeta primers. The assay was immunoSEQ multiplex PCR, and TCRdb's table has in-frame clones only and misses some. The sample has roughly 120,000 clones, roughly 80% seen once. Sequencing was carried out using PBMCs. These receptors all come from a male donor in good health and CMV-seropositive.

V and J are TRBV11-3 and TRBJ2-7; 9 bases are shared with TRBD1. The V gene end was trimmed by 7 bases and the J gene end by 3 bases; junction bases not matched to a gene: 10. The CDR3 covers 15 residues. Germline CDR1 SGHNT, CDR2 YENEEA. The CDR3 sequence: CASIQPAGQGYEQYF. The CDR3 DNA reads as TGTGCCAGCATCCAGCCCGCGGGACAGGGCTACGAGCAGTACTTC.

The chain has TRBV2 and TRBJ2-1, with TRBD2 as a possible D gene (6 bases). V was trimmed by 8 bases and J by 3 bases, leaving 17 bases between them. CDR1 and CDR2 from the germline V gene are SNHLY and FYNNEI. The CDR3 length is 15 residues. The DNA of the CDR3 is TGTGCCAGCCTGAAGGGCGGGGCTGGCTACAATGAGCAGTTCTTC. Amino acids: CASLKGGAGYNEQFF.

The chain joins TRBV21-1 to TRBJ2-3; the table's D call of TRBD1 was not tested on the DNA. TRBV21-1 represents a pseudogene. The CDR3 runs to 18 residues. CDR3 coding DNA: TGTGCCATCCCCAAGAATTTCCCGGACAGGGGGCTGCCAGATACGCAGTATTTT. It specifies CAIPKNFPDRGLPDTQYF.

This chain uses TRBV7-2 with TRBJ2-5, with TRBD2 identical over 7 bases. Germline V gene lookup returns CDR1 SGHTA and CDR2 FQGNSA. The V and J ends lost 3 bases and 5 bases, in that order; junction bases with no gene match: 3. The CDR3 consists of 13 residues. Here the CDR3 reads CASSLNSGETQYF. The CDR3 nucleotides are TGTGCCAGCAGCTTGAATAGCGGGGAGACCCAGTACTTC.

This chain connects TRBV4-2 to TRBJ2-7; 7 bases align to TRBD2. Germline assignment: CDR1 LGHNA and CDR2 YNFKEQ. V shed 4 bases and J 5 bases; nucleotides not matched to a gene: 8. The CDR3 length is 14 residues. The CDR3 protein is CASSPETSINEQYF. CDR3 nucleotides: TGTGCCAGCAGCCCAGAGACTAGCATCAACGAGCAGTACTTC.

The rearrangement joins TRBV30 to TRBJ1-3, with 7 nucleotides matching TRBD1. Unmatched junction bases numbered 10, after V lost 5 bases and J lost 3 bases. There are 15 residues in the CDR3. Germline values: CDR1 GTSNPN, CDR2 SVGIG (reference sequence). CDR3 protein: CAWGTVRELGNTIYF. Written as DNA, the CDR3 is TGTGCCTGGGGGACAGTGAGGGAACTTGGAAACACCATATATTTT.

V gene TRBV19 combines with J gene TRBJ2-5; TRBD2 matches at 8 bases. The J call may be in error: the DNA end matches TRBJ2-7 better. CDR1 and CDR2 (germline): LNHDA, SQIVND (reference sequence). The CDR3 contains 16 residues. The CDR3 reads CASGSSGTRLRDEQYF. In DNA, the CDR3 is TGTGCCAGTGGGAGTAGCGGGACAAGGCTCCGGGACGAGCAGTACTTC.

The chain joins TRBV5-6 to TRBJ2-3; 10 positions agree with TRBD2. The ends lost 2 bases at V and 1 base at J; junction bases unmatched: 1. The germline CDR1 and CDR2 sequences are SGHDT and YYEEEE. The CDR3 is 15 amino acids. The CDR3 here is CASSFLAGGTDTQYF. The DNA for the CDR3 is TGTGCCAGCAGCTTCCTAGCGGGGGGCACAGATACGCAGTATTTT.

This clone was observed a single time. The chain combines TRBV9 with TRBJ2-1; TRBD1 agrees at 8 bases. The V gene's germline CDR1 is SGDLS and CDR2 YYNGEE. J gave up 4 bases and V 6 bases, and 12 bases lay outside the gene matches. The CDR3 is made up of 16 amino acids. The CDR3 reads CASNAPTGETYNEQFF. For the CDR3, the DNA is TGTGCCAGCAACGCCCCGACAGGGGAAACGTACAATGAGCAGTTCTTC.